These 6 T cell receptor beta chains were sequenced from one sample in a study of shared clonotypes between healthy human individuals. Generated by immunoSEQ multiplex PCR, the TCRdb table keeps only in-frame clones and is missing some. Of 2,500,000 or so clones listed, approximately 90% are singletons. Sequenced: naive CD4+ T cells sorted from blood. The subset: CD45RA+ positively selected. These receptors all stem from a man aged 18 to 29 in good health.

This clone is a singleton in its sample. V is TRBV7-2 and J is TRBJ1-2; D may be TRBD1 (5 bases). The V gene lost 5 bases and the J gene lost 4 bases, with 14 bases spanning the gap. CDR3 length equals 14 residues. Germline CDR1 is SGHTA and CDR2 is FQGNSA. CDR3 sequence: CASSPSVGVYGYTF. CDR3 nucleotides: TGTGCCAGCAGCCCATCTGTGGGGGTCTATGGCTACACCTTC.

This chain joins TRBV11-2 and TRBJ2-7; 7 nucleotides line up with TRBD1. The CDR3 runs to 16 residues. V shed 6 bases, J shed 3 bases, and the junction held 14 bases outside the gene matches. Germline CDR1 is SGHAT and CDR2 is FQNNGV. CDR3 bases: TGTGCCAGCAGTTCAACAACCGGGACAGTAAACTACGAGCAGTACTTC. It encodes CASSSTTGTVNYEQYF.

To note about this clone: Other DNA sequences in the same sample also yield this CDR3. This chain links TRBV6-1 with TRBJ1-6; weak D call: TRBD1 (5 bases). The CDR3 runs 14 residues. The germline V gene has CDR1 MNHNS and CDR2 SASEGT. V lost 2 bases and J 7 bases, leaving 9 bases between the germline ends. The CDR3 region is CASSERRVNSPLHF. The CDR3 nucleotides read TGTGCCAGCAGTGAACGCAGGGTAAATTCACCCCTCCACTTT.

The chain carries TRBV10-2 and TRBJ2-2, with D possibly TRBD2 on 5 matching bases. V lost 7 bases, J lost 7 bases, and 10 bases lay in between. Germline-derived CDR1 and CDR2 are WSHSY and SAAADI. The CDR3 runs 12 residues. The CDR3 is CASKREFGELFF. The CDR3 nucleotides read TGCGCCAGCAAACGGGAATTCGGGGAGCTGTTTTTT.

This chain links TRBV2 with TRBJ2-7, with D possibly TRBD2 on 5 matching bases. V lost 6 bases, J lost 7 bases, and 22 bases lay in between. CDR3 length: 15 residues. Per germline, CDR1 SNHLY and CDR2 FYNNEI. The CDR3 bases are TGTGCCAGCAGCTATTCTGGACTGGGTTGGGGAGAGCAGTACTTC. Encoded protein: CASSYSGLGWGEQYF.

This clone was recorded only once. The chain has TRBV7-9 and TRBJ2-2; 11 nucleotides line up with TRBD1. Germline CDR1 SEHNR, CDR2 FQNEAQ (reference sequence). Trimming removed 5 bases from V and 6 bases from J; junction bases left unmatched: 5. The CDR3 covers 15 residues. CDR3 sequence (DNA): TGTGCCAGCAGCGCGGACAGGGGGCAATCCGGGGAGCTGTTTTTT. Protein product: CASSADRGQSGELFF.